Below are 27 T cell receptor beta chains sequenced from a single sample in a study of cytomegalovirus exposure and HLA in healthy donors (dated by TCRdb to about 2017). Libraries were constructed by the immunoSEQ multiplex PCR assay. For the multiplex PCR, a mixture combining 60 forward primers for TCR Vbeta segments and 13 reverse primers for TCR Jbeta segments was used. This immuneACCESS table, as held by TCRdb, lists in-frame sequences with V and J called but not all clones. Of the missing ones, under half trace to an unresolved V gene in checked studies; the others have no known cause. Counted in this sample were fewer than 150,000 clones; more than 80% of them appeared once. Jointly, the top ten make up under 7.5% of the sample. Sequenced: PBMCs. The origin of the receptors is a woman aged 30 to 39 in good health and CMV-seropositive.

The rearrangement joins TRBV5-4 to TRBJ2-1; no clear D gene. Trimming removed 3 bases from V and 11 bases from J, with 15 bases in between. The CDR3 totals 13 residues. Germline-derived CDR1 and CDR2 are SGHNT and YYREEE (reference sequence). CDR3 amino acids: CASSSPPSGKQFF. DNA for the CDR3: TGTGCCAGCAGCTCCCCCCCTTCAGGAAAGCAGTTCTTC.

The chain links TRBV28 to TRBJ2-5; 8 positions match TRBD2. Germline CDR1 reads MDHEN; CDR2 reads SYDVKM. There are 16 residues in the CDR3. The ends lost 2 bases at V and 4 bases at J; junction bases unmatched: 9. CDR3: CASSLPPGAGVETQYF. The CDR3 region has the DNA TGTGCCAGCAGTTTACCCCCTGGAGCGGGGGTAGAGACCCAGTACTTC.

The rearrangement uses TRBV7-2 and TRBJ2-2; D is perhaps TRBD1 (6 bases). Looked up from germline, CDR1 is SGHTA and CDR2 is FQGNSA. Trimming removed 4 bases at V and 4 bases at J, with 10 bases between. There are 14 residues in the CDR3. This CDR3 reads CASSSFRGTGELFF. As DNA, the CDR3 is TGTGCCAGCAGCTCATTCAGGGGCACCGGGGAGCTGTTTTTT.

The V gene is TRBV28, the J gene TRBJ1-1; no definite D call. The CDR3 runs to 14 residues. Germline assignment: CDR1 MDHEN and CDR2 SYDVKM. Trimming removed 2 bases at V and 6 bases at J, with 13 bases between. The CDR3 coding sequence is TGTGCCAGCAGTTTACACGACAATAACGCTGAAGCTTTCTTT. Its translation is CASSLHDNNAEAFF.

This chain links TRBV7-9 with TRBJ2-1; 14 bases fit TRBD2. Germline V CDR1 and CDR2: SEHNR, FQNEAQ (reference sequence). The J segment lost 8 bases and the V segment lost 3 bases, leaving 9 bases of the junction unmatched. CDR3 length: 17 amino acids. This CDR3 is CASSFFRLAGGFDEQFF. The CDR3 DNA is TGTGCCAGCAGCTTCTTCCGACTAGCGGGAGGGTTCGATGAGCAGTTCTTC.

The chain joins TRBV29-1 to TRBJ2-7; 8 bases line up with TRBD2. V lost 6 bases, J lost 3 bases, and 7 bases stayed unmatched. Germline V gene data show CDR1 as SQVTM and CDR2 as ANQGSEA. The CDR3 has 13 amino acids. CDR3 region: CSVAAGALYEQYF. The CDR3 DNA is TGCAGCGTAGCAGCGGGGGCCCTCTACGAGCAGTACTTC.

The V gene is TRBV14, the J gene TRBJ1-4; 7 bases are shared with TRBD1. The V segment lost 0 bases and the J segment 5 bases; nucleotides outside the gene matches: 3. The germline gives CDR1 SGHDN, CDR2 FVKESK. The CDR3 is made up of 15 amino acids. CDR3 nucleotides: TGTGCCAGCAGCCAAGATAAGGGACAGAATGAAAAACTGTTTTTT. Encoded protein: CASSQDKGQNEKLFF. The variable domain in full, completed from reference TRBV14 and TRBJ1-4, reads EAGVTQFPSHSVIEKGQTVTLRCDPISGHDNLYWYRRVMGKEIKFLLHFVKESKQDESGMPNNRFLAERTGGTYSTLKVQPAELEDSGVYFCASSQDKGQNEKLFFGSGTQLSVL.

V gene TRBV2 combines with J gene TRBJ2-3; TRBD2 is a possible D gene (5 bases). V dropped 5 bases and J dropped 1 base, with 10 bases sitting between them. Germline V gives CDR1 SNHLY, CDR2 FYNNEI. There are 14 residues in the CDR3. The chain's CDR3 is CASSYAEGTDTQYF. Written as DNA, the CDR3 is TGTGCCAGCAGTTATGCGGAGGGCACAGATACGCAGTATTTT.

V usage is TRBV6-5 and J usage is TRBJ1-1; D possibly corresponds to TRBD1 (5 bases). CDR1 and CDR2 (germline): MNHEY, SVGAGI. V gave up 2 bases and J gave up 7 bases, with 8 bases separating them. The CDR3 has 12 amino acids. Written as DNA, the CDR3 is TGTGCCAGCAGTTACAACAGGCATGAAGCTTTCTTT. This sequence encodes CASSYNRHEAFF.

Of note for this clone: The junction does not match germline at one end; this may be a read error. The chain uses TRBV7-9 and TRBJ1-1, with TRBD1 matching over 9 bases. CDR1 and CDR2 (germline): SEHNR, FQNEAQ (reference sequence). The CDR3 has 14 residues. CDR3 sequence reads: CSSSLGTGYTEAFF. Written as DNA, the CDR3 is TGTTCCAGCAGCTTAGGGACAGGGTACACTGAAGCTTTCTTT.

The chain carries TRBV2 and TRBJ2-5; TRBD1 aligns across 7 bases. The end of the DNA fits TRBJ2-7 better, so the J call may be wrong. The germline V gene has CDR1 SNHLY and CDR2 FYNNEI. The CDR3 covers 14 residues. The CDR3 DNA reads as TGTGCCAGCAGTGCCGACAGGGTTTATGGCGAGCAGTACTTC. Protein sequence: CASSADRVYGEQYF.

V is TRBV30 and J is TRBJ1-2; TRBD1 matches 8 bases. The CDR3 spans 13 residues. The germline gives CDR1 GTSNPN, CDR2 SVGIG (reference sequence). The CDR3 is CAVYPGGYYGYTF. Here the CDR3 DNA reads TGTGCAGTCTACCCAGGGGGCTACTATGGCTACACCTTC.

The chain employs TRBV5-4 and TRBJ2-5, with D perhaps matching TRBD1 (5 bases). CDR3 length: 13 residues. Germline V gives CDR1 SGHNT, CDR2 YYREEE (reference sequence). Trimming left V 3 bases short and J 4 bases short, with 10 bases between. CDR3 DNA: TGTGCCAGCAGCTGGGGCGTAGGAGAGACCCAGTACTTC. The encoded protein is CASSWGVGETQYF.

This clone was recorded only once. The chain links TRBV6-6 to TRBJ1-2; 7 positions match TRBD1. This CDR3 has 14 amino acids. The J segment lost 4 bases and the V segment lost 0 bases, leaving 2 bases of the junction unmatched. The V gene's germline CDR1 is MNHNY and CDR2 SVGAGI (reference sequence). CDR3 amino acids: CASSYSGTAYGYTF. CDR3 sequence (DNA): TGTGCCAGCAGTTACTCAGGGACAGCCTATGGCTACACCTTC.

This clone was observed a single time. The rearrangement uses TRBV28 and TRBJ1-2; TRBD1 is a possible D gene (6 bases). In germline, CDR1 is MDHEN, CDR2 SYDVKM. V dropped 2 bases and J dropped 2 bases, with 12 bases sitting between them. CDR3 length: 15 residues. The CDR3 DNA is TGTGCCAGCAGTTTAGGGGGCATGTCGAACTATGGCTACACCTTC. Translation: CASSLGGMSNYGYTF.

This clone was seen once. The chain carries TRBV9 and TRBJ2-5; D unresolved. The CDR3 has 13 residues. Germline values: CDR1 SGDLS, CDR2 YYNGEE. Trimming took off 0 bases at V and 4 bases at J, with 7 bases between the two ends. In DNA, the CDR3 is TGTGCCAGCAGCGTAGGCAGGCGAGAGACCCAGTACTTC. Amino acid sequence: CASSVGRRETQYF.

CDR3 region: CASSPQWTGGNYGYTF. Written as DNA, the CDR3 is TGTGCCAGCTCGCCCCAGTGGACAGGGGGAAACTATGGCTACACCTTC. The V gene is TRBV6-4, the J gene TRBJ1-2, with TRBD1 identical over 10 bases. The CDR3 is 16 residues long. V lost 8 bases and J lost 2; bases outside the gene matches: 11. From germline, CDR1 is MRHNA and CDR2 SNTAGT.

J is TRBJ2-7 and V is TRBV7-9, with D maybe TRBD2 (6 bases). Germline CDR1 SEHNR, CDR2 FQNEAQ (reference sequence). There are 16 residues in the CDR3. With 5 bases removed from V and 5 bases from J, the gap between germline ends came to 22 bases. The CDR3 sequence is CASSALSSAGGDEQYF. The CDR3 nucleotides read TGTGCCAGCAGCGCACTCTCTTCGGCAGGAGGGGACGAGCAGTACTTC. Looking up the rest from reference TRBV7-9 and TRBJ2-7 gives the full variable domain: DTGVSQNPRHKITKRGQNVTFRCDPISEHNRLYWYRQTLGQGPEFLTYFQNEAQLEKSRLLSDRFSAERPKGSFSTLEIQRTEQGDSAMYLCASSALSSAGGDEQYFGPGTRLTVT.

The gene calls are TRBV5-1 and TRBJ1-6; D may be TRBD1 (5 bases). This CDR3 contains 14 residues. The germline CDR1 and CDR2 sequences are SGHRS and YFSETQ. V lost 3 bases and J 7 bases, leaving 11 bases between the germline ends. The CDR3 DNA reads TGCGCCAGCAGCTACTCGGGGGGAAATTCACCCCTCCACTTT. This sequence encodes CASSYSGGNSPLHF.

This sequence joins TRBV7-2 and TRBJ2-1, with 13 bases lining up with TRBD2. V lost 5 bases to trimming and J lost 2 bases; unmatched junction nucleotides: 6. The CDR3 has 17 amino acids. Per the germline V gene, CDR1 is SGHTA and CDR2 is FQGNSA. The CDR3, as DNA: TGTGCCAGCAGCCTACTAGCGGGAGGGGAGGCCTACAATGAGCAGTTCTTC. This translates into CASSLLAGGEAYNEQFF.

Comments on this clone: Given the absence of the conserved phenylalanine or tryptophan at the CDR3 end, a read error is likely. The V gene is TRBV28, the J gene TRBJ1-2; 8 nucleotides align to TRBD1. Germline CDR1 is MDHEN and CDR2 is SYDVKM. V lost 6 bases, J lost 4 bases, and 13 bases stayed unmatched. CDR3 length equals 16 residues. The CDR3, as DNA: TGTGCCAGCAGCACCTTCCGGGACAGGAGGCCCTATGGCTACACCCTC. It encodes CASSTFRDRRPYGYTL.

The V and J genes are TRBV30 and TRBJ1-1; TRBD1 agrees at 7 bases. Germline V gene sequence: CDR1 GTSNPN, CDR2 SVGIG (reference sequence). This CDR3 is 10 amino acids long. V gave up 5 bases and J gave up 10 bases; unmatched junction bases: 4. CDR3 DNA sequence: TGTGCCTGGGGGACAGCTGCAGCTTTCTTT. Translating it yields CAWGTAAAFF.

The chain employs TRBV4-2 and TRBJ2-1, with D possibly TRBD2 on 6 matching bases. Deletions cut 1 base from V and 2 bases from J, with 18 bases between. CDR3 size: 18 residues. Per germline, CDR1 LGHNA and CDR2 YNFKEQ. CDR3 residues: CASSQVEGGIATYNEQFF. CDR3 DNA: TGTGCCAGCAGCCAAGTTGAGGGAGGCATCGCCACCTACAATGAGCAGTTCTTC.

This rearrangement joins TRBV11-2 to TRBJ1-2, with D possibly matching TRBD1 (6 bases). The CDR3 is 12 amino acids. Between the trimmed V and J ends, which lost 5 bases and 10 bases, there was a span of 14 bases. Germline V lookup: CDR1 SGHAT, CDR2 FQNNGV. CDR3 DNA sequence: TGTGCCAGCAGCCCACTACAGGGTGTCTACACCTTC. This codes for CASSPLQGVYTF.

This chain joins TRBV4-1 and TRBJ1-2; 7 nucleotides agree with TRBD1. Germline loops: CDR1 MGHRA, CDR2 YSYEKL. The CDR3 is made up of 15 amino acids. J was trimmed by 8 bases and V by 6 bases; bases with no gene match: 15. CDR3: CASRRTDRENGGYTF. Written as DNA, the CDR3 is TGCGCCAGCAGGCGTACTGACAGGGAAAACGGAGGCTACACCTTC.

This clone was seen a few times. The CDR3 loop is CASKGGSGSYEQYF. The CDR3 coding sequence is TGTGCCAGCAAGGGCGGGAGCGGCTCCTACGAGCAGTACTTC. The chain combines TRBV6-5 with TRBJ2-7, with 7 bases matching TRBD2. Germline assignment: CDR1 MNHEY and CDR2 SVGAGI. J was trimmed by 0 bases and V by 7 bases; bases with no gene match: 6. The CDR3 consists of 14 residues.

This clone was seen once. The CDR3 here is CAISQSGTSGGAGTDTQYF. CDR3 bases: TGTGCCATCAGTCAATCCGGGACTAGCGGGGGGGCGGGCACAGATACGCAGTATTTT. The chain couples TRBV10-3 to TRBJ2-3, with 16 bases that match TRBD2. V dropped 5 bases and J dropped 1; count of bases not matched to a gene: 9. In germline, CDR1 is ENHRY, CDR2 SYGVKD. This CDR3 has 19 amino acids.